This entry features one T cell receptor beta chain sequence. Its antigen is not identified. Trimming stripped 4 bases from V and 2 bases from J, with 14 bases between. Germline lookup yields CDR1 SNHLY and CDR2 FYNNEI. The CDR3 totals 16 residues. The source of the sample is a study of cytomegalovirus exposure and HLA in healthy donors. Study conclusions and caveats: In an earlier analysis, most TCR beta V segments were productive about 90% or about 30% of the time. TCR beta chains numbering 164 were designated cytomegalovirus-associated.

Primers included in the PCR were 60 Vbeta and 13 Jbeta primers. The data were produced by immunoSEQ multiplex PCR, yet TCRdb's version contains in-frame clones alone and is incomplete. This sample has tens of thousands of clones, with 67% found just once. This clonotype originated in a man aged 30-40 years in good health and CMV-seronegative. Sequencing was done on a sample of PBMCs. The chain recombines TRBV2 with TRBJ2-2; tentatively, D is TRBD2 (5 bases). This CDR3 is CASSGGLQSNTGELFF. Here the CDR3 DNA reads TGTGCCAGCAGTGGAGGGTTGCAGTCTAACACCGGGGAGCTGTTTTTT.